The 25 T cell receptor beta chains in this list originate from one sample, sequenced in a study of CD8+CD57+ T cells in acquired aplastic anemia. The study profiled TCR beta VDJ and CDR3 using genomic DNA as template. Via MiXCR, TCRdb re-called the reads, giving one row per CDR3 protein. The table records some 150,000 distinct CDR3 sequences, about two thirds of them present only once. Patients sequenced had flow cytometry evidence of CD8+CD57+ cell expansion. Sequencing was carried out using sorted CD4+, CD8+, or CD8+CD57+ T cells (not recorded which) from PBMCs. These TCRs come from a human donor with aplastic anemia.

This chain's CDR3 is CASSEEGVVETQYF. The CDR3 DNA sequence: TGTGCCAGCAGTGAAGAGGGGGTGGTAGAGACCCAGTACTTC. The V and J genes are TRBV2 and TRBJ2-5; perhaps TRBD1 as D (6 bases). The CDR3 is 14 residues long. Per the germline V gene, CDR1 is SNHLY and CDR2 is FYNNEI. Trimming took 1 base from V and 4 from J, leaving 10 bases between them. The full variable domain, with the rest looked up from reference TRBV2 and TRBJ2-5, is EPEVTQTPSHQVTQMGQEVILRCVPISNHLYFYWYRQILGQKVEFLVSFYNNEISEKSEIFDDQFSVERPDGSNFTLKIRSTKLEDSAMYFCASSEEGVVETQYFGPGTRLLVL.

The DNA of the CDR3 is TGCGCCAGCAGTGGGCCAGGGACTAGCGGGAGGCCTCTCCTCTACGAGCAGTACTTC. Encoded protein: CASSGPGTSGRPLLYEQYF. The chain recombines TRBV10-2 with TRBJ2-7; 15 bases are shared with TRBD2. The germline V gene encodes CDR1 WSHSY and CDR2 SAAADI. With V trimmed by 4 bases and J by 3 bases, 13 bases remained unmatched. The CDR3 totals 19 residues.

The chain uses TRBV20-1 and TRBJ1-6; 8 positions match TRBD1. V shed 0 bases, J shed 8 bases, and the junction held 6 bases outside the gene matches. Per the germline V gene, CDR1 is DFQATT and CDR2 is SNEGSKA (reference sequence). The CDR3 runs 15 residues. CDR3 sequence: CSARDVDRADSPLHF. The CDR3, as DNA: TGCAGTGCTAGAGATGTGGACAGGGCCGATTCACCCCTCCACTTT.

Notes on this clonotype: Sequence at one end of the junction differs from germline and may be a read error. The V gene is TRBV6-4, the J gene TRBJ2-2, with D hard to call. Germline V gene lookup returns CDR1 MRHNA and CDR2 SNTAGT. The length of the CDR3 is 13 residues. In nucleotides, the CDR3 is TGTGCCAGCAGCCTGACTGGGAACAGTGAGCAGTTTTTT. It specifies CASSLTGNSEQFF.

To note about this clonotype: Mismatch with germline at one junction end may stem from a read error. V usage is TRBV10-3 and J usage is TRBJ2-5; 7 bases map to TRBD1. The CDR3 contains 17 residues. The germline V gene has CDR1 ENHRY and CDR2 SYGVKD. As DNA, the CDR3 is TGTGCCAGCAGTTACCTCCGTACAGGGACAGATCAAGAGACCCAGTACTTC. Protein: CASSYLRTGTDQETQYF.

The chain combines TRBV19 with TRBJ2-1, with 7 bases aligning to TRBD1. V dropped 4 bases and J dropped 15; count of bases not matched to a gene: 9. Germline lookup yields CDR1 LNHDA and CDR2 SQIVND (reference sequence). The CDR3 is made up of 12 amino acids. The CDR3 is CASSNSQGYRFF. DNA of the CDR3: TGTGCCAGTAGTAACTCACAGGGGTATCGGTTCTTC. Drawing the rest from reference TRBV19 and TRBJ2-1, the complete variable domain is DGGITQSPKYLFRKEGQNVTLSCEQNLNHDAMYWYRQDPGQGLRLIYYSQIVNDFQKGDIAEGYSVSREKKESFPLTVTSAQKNPTAFYLCASSNSQGYRFFGPGTRLTVL.

The rearrangement links TRBV5-4 to TRBJ1-1; D not certain. Germline V gene lookup returns CDR1 SGHNT and CDR2 YYREEE (reference sequence). Deletions cut 4 bases from V and 1 base from J, with 8 bases between. This CDR3 spans 13 amino acids. CDR3 residues: CASSLPANTEAFF. CDR3 DNA sequence: TGTGCCAGCAGCCTTCCTGCGAACACTGAAGCTTTCTTT.

The CDR3 DNA follows: TGCGCCAGCAGTCCGGACAGCGATGAAGCTTTCTTT. Its protein is CASSPDSDEAFF. This sequence joins TRBV5-1 and TRBJ1-1; D possibly corresponds to TRBD1 (6 bases). Trimming shortened V by 5 bases and J by 7 bases, and 12 bases separated the two germline ends. The CDR3 contains 12 residues. Germline CDR1 reads SGHRS; CDR2 reads YFSETQ.

CDR3 sequence reads: CSALSGGLYEQYF. The CDR3 region has the DNA TGCAGTGCCCTGAGCGGGGGGCTCTACGAGCAGTACTTC. V and J are TRBV20-1 and TRBJ2-7; TRBD2 aligns across 9 bases. This CDR3 comprises 13 residues. Germline trimming cut 6 bases from V and 3 bases from J; bases unmatched to any gene: 6. Germline V CDR1 and CDR2: DFQATT, SNEGSKA (reference sequence).

On this clonotype itself: Germline is not matched at one junction end, which may reflect a read error. The gene calls are TRBV2 and TRBJ1-6; 7 nucleotides match TRBD1. This CDR3 is built from 15 residues. Germline V gene lookup returns CDR1 SNHLY and CDR2 FYNNEI. The CDR3 loop is CASRETGWDNSPLDF. Written as DNA, the CDR3 is TGTGCCAGCAGGGAGACAGGGTGGGATAATTCACCCCTCGACTTT.

This rearrangement joins TRBV25-1 to TRBJ1-1; the match to TRBD1 covers 7 bases. With 4 bases clipped from V and 4 bases from J, the junction kept 6 bases outside the gene matches. CDR3 length equals 14 residues. CDR1 and CDR2 (germline): MGHDK, SYGVNS. The DNA of the CDR3 is TGTGCCAGCAGTGGACAGGGCAAGGGCACTGAAGCTTTCTTT. It translates to CASSGQGKGTEAFF.

This chain connects TRBV20-1 to TRBJ2-1; 9 bases map to TRBD2. The J call is uncertain, as TRBJ2-7 better fits the DNA end. Germline V lookup: CDR1 DFQATT, CDR2 SNEGSKA (reference sequence). This CDR3 contains 13 residues. The chain's CDR3 is CSARGGGDYEQYF. The CDR3 nucleotides read TGCAGTGCTAGGGGCGGGGGGGACTACGAGCAGTACTTC.

The chain joins TRBV20-1 to TRBJ2-5; a possible D gene is TRBD2 (5 bases). Germline V gene lookup returns CDR1 DFQATT and CDR2 SNEGSKA (reference sequence). V shed 4 bases and J shed 4 bases, with 22 bases lying between them. The CDR3 covers 16 residues. CDR3 residues: CSATGGIGEEVETQYF. The DNA for the CDR3 is TGCAGTGCTACAGGTGGGATCGGGGAAGAGGTAGAGACCCAGTACTTC.

V gene TRBV2 combines with J gene TRBJ2-1; TRBD2 matches at 7 bases. V shed 7 bases, J shed 6 bases, and the junction held 9 bases outside the gene matches. The CDR3 length is 14 residues. From germline, CDR1 is SNHLY and CDR2 FYNNEI. CDR3 protein: CASTQEASGNEQFF. CDR3 sequence (DNA): TGTGCCAGCACCCAGGAGGCTAGCGGCAATGAGCAGTTCTTC.

This chain links TRBV7-9 with TRBJ2-7, with no clear D. V shed 5 bases and J shed 6 bases, with 11 bases lying between them. Germline V gene lookup returns CDR1 SEHNR and CDR2 FQNEAQ (reference sequence). The length of the CDR3 is 12 residues. DNA for the CDR3: TGTGCCAGCAGCGGTACGAGGCGCGAGCAGTACTTC. This codes for CASSGTRREQYF.

The rearrangement uses TRBV6-6 and TRBJ1-2; D is uncertain. Looked up from germline, CDR1 is MNHNY and CDR2 is SVGAGI (reference sequence). CDR3 length equals 16 residues. V shed 2 bases and J shed 2 bases, with 15 bases lying between them. The CDR3 loop is CASSYPPWRVNYGYTF. The CDR3 nucleotides read TGTGCCAGCAGTTACCCTCCTTGGAGGGTCAACTATGGCTACACCTTC.

The table lists this clonotype with a few counts. The chain is built from TRBV24-1 and TRBJ2-1; tentatively, D is TRBD2 (5 bases). The CDR3 loop spans 18 amino acids. V was trimmed by 4 bases and J by 0 bases, leaving 18 bases between them. The V gene's germline CDR1 is KGHDR and CDR2 SFDVKD. The CDR3 DNA reads as TGTGCCACCAGTGACCCGCGGACTGCTCAAAGCTCCTACAATGAGCAGTTCTTC. This gives the protein CATSDPRTAQSSYNEQFF.

The chain couples TRBV5-1 to TRBJ2-5; 10 bases match TRBD1. The V gene's germline CDR1 is SGHRS and CDR2 YFSETQ. The CDR3 runs to 15 residues. The V segment lost 4 bases and the J segment 3 bases; nucleotides outside the gene matches: 6. The CDR3 nucleotides read TGCGCCAGCAGCAGGGGGGGGACAGGGGAAGAGACCCAGTACTTC. This encodes CASSRGGTGEETQYF.

Remarks on this clonotype: In this CDR3 the conserved last residue, phenylalanine or tryptophan, is missing, so a read error is likely. The rearrangement joins TRBV7-3 to TRBJ2-3, with 8 nucleotides matching TRBD2. Germline V gene sequence: CDR1 SGHTA, CDR2 FQGTGA. V lost 5 bases to trimming and J lost 5 bases; unmatched junction nucleotides: 6. CDR3 length: 14 amino acids. The CDR3 nucleotides read TGTGCCAGCAGCACCGGGGGGGCGGGAGATACGCAGTATTCT. It codes for CASSTGGAGDTQYS.

The chain recombines TRBV7-9 with TRBJ1-1; no clear D gene. The CDR3 consists of 13 residues. V was shortened by 4 bases and J by 0 bases, with 6 bases between the two germline ends. Germline assignment: CDR1 SEHNR and CDR2 FQNEAQ (reference sequence). In DNA, the CDR3 is TGTGCCAGCAGCTGGGTCATGAACACTGAAGCTTTCTTT. Residues: CASSWVMNTEAFF.

A single count supports this clonotype. The rearrangement uses TRBV19 and TRBJ2-3; D is perhaps TRBD1 (5 bases). Germline V gene sequence: CDR1 LNHDA, CDR2 SQIVND (reference sequence). V was cut by 4 bases and J by 2 bases, with 13 bases left in between. The CDR3 has 15 amino acids. The CDR3 sequence: CASSKGTGNTDTQYF. The CDR3 nucleotides read TGTGCCAGTAGTAAAGGAACAGGTAACACAGATACGCAGTATTTT.

CDR3 amino acids: CASSRQGRDYEQYF. CDR3 DNA: TGTGCCAGTAGTAGACAGGGGCGAGACTACGAGCAGTACTTC. The chain is built from TRBV19 and TRBJ2-7, with 8 bases fitting TRBD1. The germline V gene encodes CDR1 LNHDA and CDR2 SQIVND (reference sequence). The CDR3 has 14 amino acids. The junction had 5 bases not matched to a gene; V was cut back by 4 bases and J by 3 bases.

The chain joins TRBV9 to TRBJ1-3; 7 nucleotides match TRBD1. The CDR3 contains 15 residues. The germline V gene has CDR1 SGDLS and CDR2 YYNGEE. Trimming cost V 3 bases and J 5 bases; bases outside gene matches: 8. The CDR3 sequence: CASSAGGQVRNTIYF. In DNA, the CDR3 is TGTGCCAGCAGCGCTGGCGGACAGGTCCGAAACACCATATATTTT.

The chain recombines TRBV25-1 with TRBJ2-1; 15 bases are a match to TRBD2. Germline V CDR1 and CDR2: MGHDK, SYGVNS. V lost 6 bases and J lost 4; bases outside the gene matches: 7. The CDR3 is 17 amino acids. The CDR3 DNA is TGTGCCAGCAGACCCCCGGGACTAGCGGGAGGTTACAATGAGCAGTTCTTC. It codes for CASRPPGLAGGYNEQFF.

J is TRBJ2-5 and V is TRBV11-2, with 9 bases fitting TRBD2. Germline loops: CDR1 SGHAT, CDR2 FQNNGV. V lost 5 bases to trimming and J lost 4 bases; unmatched junction nucleotides: 14. This CDR3 has 17 amino acids. The CDR3 DNA is TGTGCCAGCAGCCCTTCGACTAGCGGACGGGGGGGAGAGACCCAGTACTTC. As protein: CASSPSTSGRGGETQYF.